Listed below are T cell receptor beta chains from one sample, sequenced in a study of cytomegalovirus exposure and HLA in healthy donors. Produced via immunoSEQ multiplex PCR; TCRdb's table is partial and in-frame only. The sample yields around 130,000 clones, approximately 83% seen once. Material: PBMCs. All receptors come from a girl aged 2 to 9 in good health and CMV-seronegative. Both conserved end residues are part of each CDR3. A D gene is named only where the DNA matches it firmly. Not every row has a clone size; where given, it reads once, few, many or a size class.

TGTGCCAGCAGTAGAGCGGGAGGAAAAGGGGAGACCCAGTACTTC | CASSRAGGKGETQYF | TRBJ2-5 | . | TRBV6-5 | TRBD2
TGTGCCAGCAGTTTCAGGGGGCTGAGCACAGATACGCAGTATTTT | CASSFRGLSTDTQYF | TRBJ2-3 | . | TRBV27 | TRBD1
TGTCACCGGACAGGGCCGGACTATGGCTACACCTTC | CHRTGPDYGYTF | TRBJ1-2 | . | TRBV6-1 | TRBD1
TGTGCCAGCAGTGACGGGACTACCCGGGCCAATGAGCAGTTCTTC | CASSDGTTRANEQFF | TRBJ2-1 | . | TRBV6-1 | TRBD2
TGTGCCAGCAGCTTAGGGACAGGGGTTAACACCGGGGAGCTGTTTTTT | CASSLGTGVNTGELFF | TRBJ2-2 | . | TRBV7-3 | TRBD1
TGTGCCAGCAGTGAATCTTCGGGTTATGGCTACACCTTC | CASSESSGYGYTF | TRBJ1-2 | . | TRBV25-1 | .
TGTGCCAGCAGCGCCCAGCCGGGACTAGCGGGCATTAGCTCCTACAATGAGCAGTTCTTC | CASSAQPGLAGISSYNEQFF | TRBJ2-1 | . | TRBV9 | TRBD2
TGTGCCAGCAGCTTAATCAGGGTGAACACTGAAGCTTTCTTT | CASSLIRVNTEAFF | TRBJ1-1 | . | TRBV11-2 | .
TGTGCCAGCAACCCCGGGACTAGCGTTTACAATGAGCAGTTCTTC | CASNPGTSVYNEQFF | TRBJ2-1 | few | TRBV27 | TRBD2
TGTGCCAGCAGCATCGGACTAGCGGGGCCATCCAGCGCAGATACGCAGTATTTT | CASSIGLAGPSSADTQYF | TRBJ2-3 | . | TRBV9 | TRBD2
TGCGCCAGCAGCCAATTAACCGGGACAGGGTTTGGCTACACCTTC | CASSQLTGTGFGYTF | TRBJ1-2 | . | TRBV5-1 | TRBD1
TGCGCCAGCAGCTTGGTGGGACAGGGCTCCTACGAGCAGTACTTC | CASSLVGQGSYEQYF | TRBJ2-7 | . | TRBV5-1 | TRBD1
TGTGCCAGAAGCTTAGCCTCCCACCACCTCATAGCGGGGAGTCAAGAGACCCAGTACTTC | CARSLASHHLIAGSQETQYF | TRBJ2-5 | . | TRBV7-5 | .
TGTGCCAGTAGTATAGTCTTCCTTCGGGCCGGACTCCCCGGAGGCTACACCTTC | CASSIVFLRAGLPGGYTF | TRBJ1-2 | . | TRBV19 | .
TGTGCCAGCAGCAAACTCAGGACAGGGGACAAACTGTTTTTT | CASSKLRTGDKLFF | TRBJ1-4 | . | TRBV6-5 | TRBD1
TGTGCCAGCTCACCGGGACAGGGGGTCACTGAAGCTTTCTTT | CASSPGQGVTEAFF | TRBJ1-1 | . | TRBV18 | TRBD1
TGCGCCAGCAGCGGGGAACAGGGTACAATGTACGAGCAGTACTTC | CASSGEQGTMYEQYF | TRBJ2-7 | . | TRBV5-1 | .
TGCGCCAGCAGCATTGGACTGAACTACGAGCAGTACTTC | CASSIGLNYEQYF | TRBJ2-7 | . | TRBV4-1 | .
TGCGCCAGCAGTGAGTTTACGGGACAGGGCTCGCGAGCTTTCTTT | CASSEFTGQGSRAFF | TRBJ1-1 | . | TRBV10-1 | TRBD1
TGTGCCAGCAGCTTGAGGCGCTCTAGGCATGGCTACACCTTC | CASSLRRSRHGYTF | TRBJ1-2 | few | TRBV5-4 | .
TGTGCCAGCAGCTTAGAAGCGGGAGGGCCCTACGAGCAGTACTTC | CASSLEAGGPYEQYF | TRBJ2-7 | . | TRBV7-6 | TRBD2
TGTGCCACCGAGAGGGGAGGTTATGGCACAGATACGCAGTATTTT | CATERGGYGTDTQYF | TRBJ2-3 | . | TRBV10-3 | .
TGTGCCAGCTCACCATTAGAACTCGCGGGAGTGGCAGATACGCAGTATTTT | CASSPLELAGVADTQYF | TRBJ2-3 | . | TRBV18 | TRBD2
TGTGCCTGGAGTACTGGGCTCACCGGGGAGCTGTTTTTT | CAWSTGLTGELFF | TRBJ2-2 | few | TRBV30 | .
TGTGCCAGCAGTTTACTAGCGGACTTGTACCAAGAGACCCAGTACTTC | CASSLLADLYQETQYF | TRBJ2-5 | . | TRBV27 | TRBD2
TGTGCCAGCAGCGCGGACAGGACAGACCCCACAGATACGCAGTATTTT | CASSADRTDPTDTQYF | TRBJ2-3 | once | TRBV9 | TRBD1
TGTGCCAGCTCACCCAGGGGGCGAATGAACACTGAAGCTTTCTTT | CASSPRGRMNTEAFF | TRBJ1-1 | . | TRBV18 | TRBD1
TGTGCCAGCAGCTCGCGACTAGCGGGGGGATCAGAGACCCAGTACTTC | CASSSRLAGGSETQYF | TRBJ2-5 | . | TRBV7-8 | TRBD2
TGTGCCAGCAAGAAGGGGGGGGTCTATAATTCACCCCTCCACTTT | CASKKGGVYNSPLHF | TRBJ1-6 | . | TRBV27 | .
TGTGCCAGCAGCCATACAGGGGGCGGGTATGGCTACACCTTC | CASSHTGGGYGYTF | TRBJ1-2 | . | TRBV28 | TRBD1
TGTGCCAGCTCACCCTCACAACAAGAGACCCAGTACTTC | CASSPSQQETQYF | TRBJ2-5 | once | TRBV18 | .
TGTGCCAGCGCCGGGGGGCCAGACTACGAGCAGTACTTC | CASAGGPDYEQYF | TRBJ2-7 | . | TRBV7-6 | .
TGTGCCAGCAGCTTAGGACAGCAATTTTACGAGCAGTACTTC | CASSLGQQFYEQYF | TRBJ2-7 | . | TRBV7-2 | .
TGTGCCAGCAGGTTCCAAGCGGGATGGGAGCAGTTCTTC | CASRFQAGWEQFF | TRBJ2-1 | . | TRBV27 | TRBD2
TGTGCCAGCAGCTTAGGCAGGGTAGATCGTTATGCTGAAGCTTTCTTT | CASSLGRVDRYAEAFF | TRBJ1-1 | . | TRBV13 | .
TGTGCCAGCAGCTTCAACGGACTTAGCACAGATACGCAGTATTTT | CASSFNGLSTDTQYF | TRBJ2-3 | . | TRBV7-2 | .
TGTGCCAGTAGGTTAGACAGTACCTACAATGAGCAGTTCTTC | CASRLDSTYNEQFF | TRBJ2-1 | . | TRBV19 | .
TGTGCCAGCAGAGGCTCTAGCGGGAGCTCCTACGAGCAGTACTTC | CASRGSSGSSYEQYF | TRBJ2-7 | once | TRBV2 | TRBD2
TGTGCCTCCAGGACAGGGGCTAATGAAAAACTGTTTTTT | CASRTGANEKLFF | TRBJ1-4 | . | TRBV19 | TRBD1
TGTGCCAGCACCTCCGGACAGGGTATCAATCAGCCCCAGCATTTT | CASTSGQGINQPQHF | TRBJ1-5 | . | TRBV6-1 | TRBD1
TGCGCCAGCAGCTCCCGGACAGGGGGCGGGGATGAGCAGTTCTTC | CASSSRTGGGDEQFF | TRBJ2-1 | . | TRBV5-1 | TRBD1
TGTGCCAGCAGCTTAGGCCAGGGGTGGTATAATTCACCCCTCCACTTT | CASSLGQGWYNSPLHF | TRBJ1-6 | . | TRBV7-2 | .
TGTGCCAGCAGGCGACAGGGGTCCTCCTACGAGCAGTACTTC | CASRRQGSSYEQYF | TRBJ2-7 | . | TRBV14 | TRBD1
TGTGCCAGCAGCCGTCCGGGACAGAACACCGGGGAGCTGTTTTTT | CASSRPGQNTGELFF | TRBJ2-2 | . | TRBV11-2 | .
TGCGCCAGCAGCTCGGGACAGGGGCAGGTTAGCACTGAAGCTTTCTTT | CASSSGQGQVSTEAFF | TRBJ1-1 | . | TRBV5-1 | TRBD1
TGTGCCAGCAGCCACCCCCAGGGGGTAGAGTTTTTGGACACTGAAGCTTTCTTT | CASSHPQGVEFLDTEAFF | TRBJ1-1 | . | TRBV4-2 | TRBD1
TGTGCCAGTAGTGGGAGGAATGAGCAGTTCTTC | CASSGRNEQFF | TRBJ2-1 | once | TRBV19 | .
TGTGCCTGGAGTAACAGGGGGCTCCACCAGCCCCAGCATTTT | CAWSNRGLHQPQHF | TRBJ1-5 | . | TRBV30 | TRBD1
TGTGCCTGGAGTGCGCAGGGGACTAGCGGGAGGGCCTCCTACAATGAGCAGTTCTTC | CAWSAQGTSGRASYNEQFF | TRBJ2-1 | . | TRBV30 | TRBD2
TGCGCCAGCAGCCAGACCGCGGGCCCCGCCTACGAGCAGTACTTC | CASSQTAGPAYEQYF | TRBJ2-7 | . | TRBV4-3 | .
TGTGCCAGCAGTGAAAACAGGGTCGCCGAGCAGTACTTC | CASSENRVAEQYF | TRBJ2-7 | . | TRBV6-1 | .
TGTGCCAGCAGCTTGATTAGGGGGGGACAAGAGACCCAGTACTTC | CASSLIRGGQETQYF | TRBJ2-5 | . | TRBV5-4 | .
TGTGCCAGCAAGACGGGTGTGAACACTGAAGCTTTCTTT | CASKTGVNTEAFF | TRBJ1-1 | . | TRBV28 | .
TGTGCCTGGAGTGCACAATCCATTGGCGGCTACACCTTC | CAWSAQSIGGYTF | TRBJ1-2 | . | TRBV30 | .
TGTGCCAGCAGCCCGGGACTATCAGAGCAGTACTTC | CASSPGLSEQYF | TRBJ2-5 | . | TRBV14 | TRBD2
TGTGCCAGCAGCCGCAGGGGGCTAGGCTACGAGCAGTACTTC | CASSRRGLGYEQYF | TRBJ2-7 | . | TRBV5-4 | TRBD1
TGCAGCGTTGGGACAGGGGTTGACGAGCAGTACTTC | CSVGTGVDEQYF | TRBJ2-7 | . | TRBV29-1 | TRBD1